This entry is about one T cell receptor beta chain. The CDR3 length is 16 residues. The germline gives CDR1 SGHTS, CDR2 YDEGEE. The V segment lost 4 bases and the J segment 5 bases; nucleotides outside the gene matches: 7. This sample is part of a study of blood T cell repertoires in COVID-19. At the level of the study: Sites across the United States, Italy and Spain contributed samples from acute and convalescent COVID-19.

The protocol was immunoSEQ multiplex PCR, while the TCRdb copy is restricted to in-frame clones and leaves out a portion. The data hold tens of thousands of clones, with 60% to 80% observed a single time. The clonotype comes from a man older than 75 with active or convalescent COVID-19. The sequencing input was peripheral blood. The chain uses TRBV5-8 and TRBJ2-5; 14 nucleotides agree with TRBD2. The DNA for the CDR3 is TGTGCCAGCAGCAAAGGGACTAGCGGGGGTCGGGAGACCCAGTACTTC. Its translation: CASSKGTSGGRETQYF.